This T cell receptor beta chain came from a study of blood T cell repertoires in COVID-19. Looking at the study overall: Spain, Italy and the United States supplied samples that represented acute and convalescent COVID-19. The analysed material was cDNA or gDNA that came from T cells, B-cell-depleted T cells, or PBMCs.

Germline V lookup: CDR1 MDHEN, CDR2 SYDVKM. V lost 6 bases and J lost 2, with 41 bases in between. The CDR3 length is 23 residues. This clone was counted a few times. Per the study methods: Amplification with reference gene primers provided the estimates of nucleated cell counts. Here immunoSEQ multiplex PCR was the method, and the copy in TCRdb shows in-frame clones only, minus some. From that table come the V and J calls and clone size; the DNA was used to work out D and trimming. This sample has roughly 120,000 clones, with roughly 80% found just once. This TCR derives from a man between 65 and 79 years old with acute or convalescent COVID-19. What was sequenced was peripheral blood. V gene TRBV28 combines with J gene TRBJ2-7, with D tentatively TRBD1 (6 bases). The CDR3 sequence is CASRYYRVGRIGVQDSRAYEQYF. DNA of the CDR3: TGTGCCAGCAGATACTACAGGGTCGGAAGGATAGGGGTACAGGACTCTAGGGCCTACGAGCAGTACTTC.